The TCR beta chain described here comes from a study of cytomegalovirus exposure and HLA in healthy donors. Study information: The roughly 100 million unique TCR beta sequences, from 150 million to 200 million T cells, were found by an earlier analysis. The study's findings and limits: Most CMV-associated TCR beta chains appeared HLA-restricted in a later analysis. Researchers reported in a later analysis that common viral pathogens appeared linked to several top clusters.

Concerning this clone: Its antigen is undetermined.

Primers included in the PCR were 60 Vbeta and 13 Jbeta primers. Assay: immunoSEQ multiplex PCR; the TCRdb copy retains only in-frame clones and omits some. The table lists about 150,000 clones, more than 75% of them singletons, with over 5% in the top ten. The V and J ends lost 1 base and 3 bases, in that order; junction bases with no gene match: 10. The CDR3 covers 16 residues. Germline CDR1 GTSNPN, CDR2 SVGIG (reference sequence). The rearrangement joins TRBV30 to TRBJ2-7; 9 nucleotides line up with TRBD2. The receptor was derived from a woman in her thirties or forties in good health and CMV-seropositive. The source material was PBMCs. The CDR3 nucleotides are TGTGCCTGGAGTGAACAGTTCGGACTAGCGAACTACGAGCAGTACTTC. Its protein is CAWSEQFGLANYEQYF.